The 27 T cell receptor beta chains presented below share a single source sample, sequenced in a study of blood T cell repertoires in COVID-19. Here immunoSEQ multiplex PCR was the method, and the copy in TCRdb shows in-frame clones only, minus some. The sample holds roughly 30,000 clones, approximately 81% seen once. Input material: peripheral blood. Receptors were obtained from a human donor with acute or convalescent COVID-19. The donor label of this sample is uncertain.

CDR3 in amino acids: CSVERGIGTEAFF. The CDR3 DNA is TGCAGCGTTGAAAGGGGGATAGGCACTGAAGCTTTCTTT. This chain joins TRBV29-1 and TRBJ1-1, with D maybe TRBD1 (6 bases). CDR1 is SQVTM, CDR2 ANQGSEA, per germline. This CDR3 is built from 13 residues. With 2 bases removed from V and 4 bases from J, the gap between germline ends came to 11 bases.

CDR3 in amino acids: CSAGLGGTEAFF. The DNA for the CDR3 is TGCAGCGCGGGGCTAGGGGGAACTGAAGCTTTCTTT. This chain uses TRBV29-1 with TRBJ1-1; D is perhaps TRBD1 (6 bases). V dropped 7 bases and J dropped 5 bases, with 14 bases sitting between them. The germline V gene has CDR1 SQVTM and CDR2 ANQGSEA. The CDR3 loop spans 12 amino acids.

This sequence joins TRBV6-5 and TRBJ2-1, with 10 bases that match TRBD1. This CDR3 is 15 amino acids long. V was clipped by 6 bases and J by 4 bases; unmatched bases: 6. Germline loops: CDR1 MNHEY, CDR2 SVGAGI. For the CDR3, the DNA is TGTGCCAGCAGGTCGGACAGGGGGATTTACAATGAGCAGTTCTTC. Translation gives CASRSDRGIYNEQFF.

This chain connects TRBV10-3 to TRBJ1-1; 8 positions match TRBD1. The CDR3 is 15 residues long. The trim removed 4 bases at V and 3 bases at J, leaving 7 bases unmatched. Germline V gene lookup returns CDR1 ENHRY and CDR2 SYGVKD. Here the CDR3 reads CAISGQGSRYTEAFF. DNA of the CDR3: TGTGCCATCAGTGGACAGGGGTCCCGGTACACTGAAGCTTTCTTT.

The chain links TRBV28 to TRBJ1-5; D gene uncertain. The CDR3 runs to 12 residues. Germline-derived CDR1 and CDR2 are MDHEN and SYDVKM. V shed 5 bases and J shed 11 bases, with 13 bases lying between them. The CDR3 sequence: CASSPSGWSQHF. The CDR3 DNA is TGTGCCAGCAGTCCTTCGGGATGGTCCCAGCATTTT.

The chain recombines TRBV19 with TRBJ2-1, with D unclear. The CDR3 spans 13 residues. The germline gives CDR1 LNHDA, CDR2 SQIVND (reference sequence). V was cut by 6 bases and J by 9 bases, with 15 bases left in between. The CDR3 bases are TGTGCCAGTAGGCCCCCCATACGCGGTGAGCAGTTCTTC. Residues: CASRPPIRGEQFF.

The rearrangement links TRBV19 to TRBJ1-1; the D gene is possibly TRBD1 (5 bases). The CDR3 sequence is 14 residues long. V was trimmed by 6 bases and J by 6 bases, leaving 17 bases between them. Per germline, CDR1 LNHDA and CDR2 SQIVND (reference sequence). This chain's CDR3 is CASRTRREIAEAFF. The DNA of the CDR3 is TGTGCCAGTAGGACCCGCAGGGAAATCGCTGAAGCTTTCTTT.

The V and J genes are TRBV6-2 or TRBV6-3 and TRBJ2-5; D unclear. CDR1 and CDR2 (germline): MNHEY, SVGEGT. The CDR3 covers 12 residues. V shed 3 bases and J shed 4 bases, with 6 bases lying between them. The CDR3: CASSYAVETQYF. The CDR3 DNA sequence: TGTGCCAGCAGTTATGCGGTAGAGACCCAGTACTTC.

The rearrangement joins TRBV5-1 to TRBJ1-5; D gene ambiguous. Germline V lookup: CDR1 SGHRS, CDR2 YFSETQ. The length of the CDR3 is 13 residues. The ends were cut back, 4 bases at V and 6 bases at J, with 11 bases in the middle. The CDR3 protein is CASSVRTGQPQHF. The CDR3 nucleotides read TGCGCCAGCAGCGTCCGGACTGGTCAGCCCCAGCATTTT.

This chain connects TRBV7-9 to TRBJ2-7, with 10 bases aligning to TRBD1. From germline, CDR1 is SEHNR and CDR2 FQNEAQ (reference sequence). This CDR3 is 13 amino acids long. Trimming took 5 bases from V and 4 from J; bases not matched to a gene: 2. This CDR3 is CASSPGQGYEQYF. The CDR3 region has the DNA TGTGCCAGCAGCCCGGGACAGGGGTACGAGCAGTACTTC. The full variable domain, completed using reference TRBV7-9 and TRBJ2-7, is DTGVSQNPRHKITKRGQNVTFRCDPISEHNRLYWYRQTLGQGPEFLTYFQNEAQLEKSRLLSDRFSAERPKGSFSTLEIQRTEQGDSAMYLCASSPGQGYEQYFGPGTRLTVT.

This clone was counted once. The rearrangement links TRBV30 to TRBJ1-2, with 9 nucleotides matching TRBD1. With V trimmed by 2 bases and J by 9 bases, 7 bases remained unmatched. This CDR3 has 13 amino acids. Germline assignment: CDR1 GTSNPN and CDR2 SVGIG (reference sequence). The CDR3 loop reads CAWSRAGQGSYTF. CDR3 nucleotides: TGTGCCTGGAGTCGGGCCGGACAGGGGAGCTACACCTTC.

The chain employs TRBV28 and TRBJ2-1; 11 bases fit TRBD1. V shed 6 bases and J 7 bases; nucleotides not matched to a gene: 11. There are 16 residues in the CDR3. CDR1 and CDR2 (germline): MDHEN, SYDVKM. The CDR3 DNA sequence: TGTGCCAGCAGCGGAAAGGACAGGGGGCCTTTAAATGAGCAGTTCTTC. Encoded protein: CASSGKDRGPLNEQFF.

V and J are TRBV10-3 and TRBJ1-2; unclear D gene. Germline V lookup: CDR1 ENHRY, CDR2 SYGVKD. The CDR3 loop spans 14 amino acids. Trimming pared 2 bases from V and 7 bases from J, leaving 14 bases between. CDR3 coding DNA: TGTGCCATCAGTGAGGGAGGATTTCCCGGTGGCTACACCTTC. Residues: CAISEGGFPGGYTF.

CDR3 protein: CASSLSGGLSTDTQYF. In DNA form, the CDR3 reads TGTGCCAGCAGTTTATCTGGCGGGCTTTCCACAGATACGCAGTATTTT. This chain uses TRBV27 with TRBJ2-3, with a tentative D call TRBD2 (5 bases). Trimming took 0 bases from V and 2 from J, leaving 12 bases between them. This CDR3 comprises 16 residues. Germline CDR1 and CDR2: MNHEY and SMNVEV (reference sequence).

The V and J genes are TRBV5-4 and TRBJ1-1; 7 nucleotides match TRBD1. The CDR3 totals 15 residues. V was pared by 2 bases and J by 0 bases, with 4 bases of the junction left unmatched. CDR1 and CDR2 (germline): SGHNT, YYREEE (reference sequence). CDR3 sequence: CASSFSDRLNTEAFF. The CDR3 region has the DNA TGTGCCAGCAGCTTCTCGGACAGGTTGAACACTGAAGCTTTCTTT.

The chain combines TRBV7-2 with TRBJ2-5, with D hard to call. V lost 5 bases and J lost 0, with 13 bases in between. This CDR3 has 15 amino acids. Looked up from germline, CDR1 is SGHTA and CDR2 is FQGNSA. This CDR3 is CASSPRVSYQETQYF. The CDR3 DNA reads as TGTGCCAGCAGCCCTCGGGTCTCCTACCAAGAGACCCAGTACTTC. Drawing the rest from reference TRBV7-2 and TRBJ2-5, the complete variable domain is GAGVSQSPSNKVTEKGKDVELRCDPISGHTALYWYRQSLGQGLEFLIYFQGNSAPDKSGLPSDRFSAERTGGSVSTLTIQRTQQEDSAVYLCASSPRVSYQETQYFGPGTRLLVL.

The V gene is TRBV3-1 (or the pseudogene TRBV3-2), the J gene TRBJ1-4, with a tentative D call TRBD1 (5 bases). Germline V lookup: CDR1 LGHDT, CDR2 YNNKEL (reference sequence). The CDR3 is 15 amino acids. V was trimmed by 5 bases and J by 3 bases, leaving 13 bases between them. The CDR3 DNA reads TGTGCCAGCAGCGACGGGACTGCCTCTAATGAAAAACTGTTTTTT. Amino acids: CASSDGTASNEKLFF.

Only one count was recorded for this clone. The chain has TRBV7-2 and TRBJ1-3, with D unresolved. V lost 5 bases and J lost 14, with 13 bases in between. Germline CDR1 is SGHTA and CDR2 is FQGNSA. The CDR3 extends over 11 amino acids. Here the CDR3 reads CASSPAYYLYF. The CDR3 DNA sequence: TGTGCCAGCAGCCCGGCCTACTACCTATATTTT. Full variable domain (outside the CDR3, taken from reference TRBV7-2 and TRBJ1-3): GAGVSQSPSNKVTEKGKDVELRCDPISGHTALYWYRQSLGQGLEFLIYFQGNSAPDKSGLPSDRFSAERTGGSVSTLTIQRTQQEDSAVYLCASSPAYYLYFGEGSWLTVV.

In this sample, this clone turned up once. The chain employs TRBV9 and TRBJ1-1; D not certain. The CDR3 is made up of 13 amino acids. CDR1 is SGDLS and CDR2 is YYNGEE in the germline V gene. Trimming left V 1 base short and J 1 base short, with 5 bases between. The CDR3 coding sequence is TGTGCCAGCAGCGTACGGGGGAACACTGAAGCTTTCTTT. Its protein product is CASSVRGNTEAFF.

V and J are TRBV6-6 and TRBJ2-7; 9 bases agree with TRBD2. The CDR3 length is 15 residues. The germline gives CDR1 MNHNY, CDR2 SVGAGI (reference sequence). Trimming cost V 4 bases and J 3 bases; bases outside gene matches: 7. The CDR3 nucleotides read TGTGCCAGCAGTTCAGGGCGGGGGGGCATCTACGAGCAGTACTTC. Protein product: CASSSGRGGIYEQYF.

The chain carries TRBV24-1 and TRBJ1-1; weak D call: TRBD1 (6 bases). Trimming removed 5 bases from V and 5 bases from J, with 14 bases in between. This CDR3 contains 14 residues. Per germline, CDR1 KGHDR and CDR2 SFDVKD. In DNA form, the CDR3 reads TGTGCCACCAGTGGCCCCCAGGGGAATACTGAAGCTTTCTTT. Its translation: CATSGPQGNTEAFF.

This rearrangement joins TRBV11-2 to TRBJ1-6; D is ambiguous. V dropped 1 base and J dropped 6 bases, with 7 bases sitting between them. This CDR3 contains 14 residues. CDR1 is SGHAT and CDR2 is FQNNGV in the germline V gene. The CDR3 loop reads CASSLVRSNSPLHF. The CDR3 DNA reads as TGTGCCAGCAGCTTAGTACGGTCTAATTCACCCCTCCACTTT.

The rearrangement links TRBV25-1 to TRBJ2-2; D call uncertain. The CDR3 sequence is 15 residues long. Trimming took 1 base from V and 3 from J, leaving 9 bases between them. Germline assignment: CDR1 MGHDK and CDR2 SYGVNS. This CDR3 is CASSEWASDTGELFF. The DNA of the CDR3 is TGTGCCAGCAGTGAATGGGCGTCGGACACCGGGGAGCTGTTTTTT. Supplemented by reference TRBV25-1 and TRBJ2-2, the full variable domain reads EADIYQTPRYLVIGTGKKITLECSQTMGHDKMYWYQQDPGMELHLIHYSYGVNSTEKGDLSSESTVSRIRTEHFPLTLESARPSHTSQYLCASSEWASDTGELFFGEGSRLTVL.

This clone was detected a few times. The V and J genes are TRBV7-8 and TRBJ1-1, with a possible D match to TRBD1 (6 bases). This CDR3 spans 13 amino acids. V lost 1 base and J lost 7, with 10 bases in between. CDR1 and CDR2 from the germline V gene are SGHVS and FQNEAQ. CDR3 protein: CASSLGQGIEAFF. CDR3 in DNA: TGTGCCAGCAGCTTAGGGCAGGGGATTGAAGCTTTCTTT.

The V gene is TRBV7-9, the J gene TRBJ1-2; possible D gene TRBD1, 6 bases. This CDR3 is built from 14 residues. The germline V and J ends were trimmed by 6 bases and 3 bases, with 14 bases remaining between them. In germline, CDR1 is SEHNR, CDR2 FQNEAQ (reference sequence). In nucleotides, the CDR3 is TGTGCCAGCAGGAGGGGGGGCAGCTACTATGGCTACACCTTC. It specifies CASRRGGSYYGYTF.

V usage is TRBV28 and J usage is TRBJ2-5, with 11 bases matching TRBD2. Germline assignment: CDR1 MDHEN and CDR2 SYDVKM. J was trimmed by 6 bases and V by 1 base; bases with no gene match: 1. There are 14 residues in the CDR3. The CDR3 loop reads CASSLSSGGKTQYF. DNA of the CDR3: TGTGCCAGCAGTTTATCTAGCGGGGGGAAGACCCAGTACTTC.

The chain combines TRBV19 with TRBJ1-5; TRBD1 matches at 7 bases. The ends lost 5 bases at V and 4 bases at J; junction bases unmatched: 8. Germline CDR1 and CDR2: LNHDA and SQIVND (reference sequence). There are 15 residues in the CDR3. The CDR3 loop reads CASSPQTGINQPQHF. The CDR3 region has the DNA TGTGCCAGTAGTCCCCAGACAGGGATAAATCAGCCCCAGCATTTT.